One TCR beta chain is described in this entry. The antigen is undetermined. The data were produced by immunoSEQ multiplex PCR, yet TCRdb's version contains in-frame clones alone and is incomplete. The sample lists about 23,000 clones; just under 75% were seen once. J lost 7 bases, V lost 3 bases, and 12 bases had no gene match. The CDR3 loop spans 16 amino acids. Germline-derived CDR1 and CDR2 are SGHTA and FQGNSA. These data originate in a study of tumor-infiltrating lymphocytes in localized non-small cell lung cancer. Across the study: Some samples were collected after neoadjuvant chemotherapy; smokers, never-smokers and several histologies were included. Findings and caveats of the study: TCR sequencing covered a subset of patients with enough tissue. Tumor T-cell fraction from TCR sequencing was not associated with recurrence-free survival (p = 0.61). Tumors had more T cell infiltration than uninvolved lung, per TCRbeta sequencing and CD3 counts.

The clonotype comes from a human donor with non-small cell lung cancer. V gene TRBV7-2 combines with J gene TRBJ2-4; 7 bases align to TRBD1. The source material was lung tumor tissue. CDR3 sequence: CASSFNPTGTANIQYF. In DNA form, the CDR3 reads TGTGCCAGCAGCTTCAACCCTACCGGGACAGCTAACATTCAGTACTTC.